What follows describes a single TCR beta chain. The sample belongs to a study of blood T cell repertoires in COVID-19. About the research overall: The origin of the acute and convalescent COVID-19 samples was the United States, Italy and Spain.

Per germline, CDR1 GTSNPN and CDR2 SVGIG (reference sequence). The J segment lost 5 bases and the V segment lost 3 bases, leaving 3 bases of the junction unmatched. CDR3 length: 13 amino acids. Method: immunoSEQ multiplex PCR; TCRdb's copy keeps in-frame clones and lacks some. The data hold 180,000 or so clones, with roughly four fifths observed a single time. The sample taken for sequencing was peripheral blood. The V call is TRBV30, the J call TRBJ2-7, with 11 bases lining up with TRBD2. This clonotype was sampled from a woman aged 40-49 years with COVID-19, enrolled during active disease. The CDR3 nucleotides are TGTGCCTGGAGACTAGCGGGAGTTCACGAGCAGTACTTC. This gives the protein CAWRLAGVHEQYF.